This T cell receptor beta chain originates from a study of blood T cell repertoires in COVID-19. In the study overall: The study drew acute and convalescent COVID-19 samples from the United States, Italy and Spain.

The V end lost 6 bases, the J end lost 6 bases, and 20 bases lay between the germline ends. The CDR3 sequence is 16 residues long. Germline V gene sequence: CDR1 MDHEN, CDR2 SYDVKM. TCRdb keeps only in-frame clones here, not all; method: immunoSEQ multiplex PCR. The sample lists 100,000 to 150,000 clones, roughly 83% seen once, with about 39% in the top ten. The clonotype originates from a man aged 35 to 55 with active or convalescent COVID-19. The sample comprised peripheral blood. This chain connects TRBV28 to TRBJ1-4; possible D gene TRBD1, 6 bases. CDR3 protein: CASSSYRDIEDEKLFF. In nucleotides, the CDR3 is TGTGCCAGCAGCTCTTACAGGGACATAGAGGATGAAAAACTGTTTTTT.